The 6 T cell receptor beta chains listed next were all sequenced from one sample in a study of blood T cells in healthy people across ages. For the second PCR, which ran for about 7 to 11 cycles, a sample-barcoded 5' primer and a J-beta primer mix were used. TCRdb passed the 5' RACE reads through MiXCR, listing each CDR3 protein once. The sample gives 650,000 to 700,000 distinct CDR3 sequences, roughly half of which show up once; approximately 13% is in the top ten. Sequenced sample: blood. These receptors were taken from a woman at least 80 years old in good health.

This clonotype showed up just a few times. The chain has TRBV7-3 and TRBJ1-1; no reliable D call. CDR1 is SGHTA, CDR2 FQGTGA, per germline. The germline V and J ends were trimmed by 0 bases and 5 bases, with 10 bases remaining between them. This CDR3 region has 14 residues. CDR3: CASSLTLSRTEAFF. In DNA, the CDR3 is TGTGCCAGCAGCTTAACGTTAAGTAGGACTGAAGCTTTCTTT.

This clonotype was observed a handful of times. CDR3 sequence: CASSEWDRAGEAFF. CDR3 in DNA: TGTGCCAGCAGTGAATGGGACAGGGCTGGTGAAGCTTTCTTT. This chain uses TRBV2 with TRBJ1-1, with 9 positions matching TRBD1. From germline, CDR1 is SNHLY and CDR2 FYNNEI. V was clipped by 2 bases and J by 7 bases; unmatched bases: 5. The CDR3 is 14 residues long.

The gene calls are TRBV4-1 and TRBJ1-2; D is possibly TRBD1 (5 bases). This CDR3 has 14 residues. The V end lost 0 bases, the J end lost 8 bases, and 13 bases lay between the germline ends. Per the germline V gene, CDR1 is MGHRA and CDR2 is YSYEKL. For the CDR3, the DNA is TGCGCCAGCAGCCAAGAGGGGGACCCTAGGGGCTACACCTTC. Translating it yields CASSQEGDPRGYTF.

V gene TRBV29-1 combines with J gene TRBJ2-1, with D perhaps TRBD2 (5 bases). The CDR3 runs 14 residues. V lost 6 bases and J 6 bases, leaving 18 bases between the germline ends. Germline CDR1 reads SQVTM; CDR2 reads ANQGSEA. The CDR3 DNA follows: TGCAGCGTGACGGGCGGGCAGTATCGCAATGAGCAGTTCTTC. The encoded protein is CSVTGGQYRNEQFF.

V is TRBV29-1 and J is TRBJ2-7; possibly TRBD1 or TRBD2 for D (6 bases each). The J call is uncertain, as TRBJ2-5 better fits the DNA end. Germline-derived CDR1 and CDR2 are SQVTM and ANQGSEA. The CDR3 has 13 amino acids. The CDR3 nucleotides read TGCAGCGTTGGGCTCGGGGGCCGAGAGACCCAGTACTTC. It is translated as CSVGLGGRETQYF.

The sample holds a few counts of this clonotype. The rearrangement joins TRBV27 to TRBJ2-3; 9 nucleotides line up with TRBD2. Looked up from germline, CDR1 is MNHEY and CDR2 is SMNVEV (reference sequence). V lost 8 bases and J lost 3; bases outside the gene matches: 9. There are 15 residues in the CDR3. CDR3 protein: CASSALAGPTDTQYF. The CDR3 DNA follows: TGTGCCAGCTCCGCTCTAGCGGGGCCGACAGATACGCAGTATTTT.